This is a list of T cell receptor beta chains from one sample in a study of T cells in Graves' hyperthyroidism and ophthalmopathy. TCRdb used MiXCR to reprocess the multiplex PCR reads, holding one entry per CDR3 protein. The sample holds 450,000 to 650,000 distinct CDR3 sequences, about a sixth seen once. The sample taken for sequencing was blood. The receptor source for this set is a woman between 18 and 30 years old with Graves' ophthalmopathy. The CDR3 runs from the conserved cysteine through the conserved F or W. The order of the fields is CDR3 protein, CDR3 DNA, J gene, V gene, D gene, clone size. The D gene is left open where the match is weak. Rows may omit the clone size; those that give it use once, few, many or a size class.

CDR3: CASRGQNNQPQHF; DNA: TGTGCCAGCAGAGGACAGAACAATCAGCCCCAGCATTTT; J: TRBJ1-5; V: TRBV6-1; D: .; size: few
CDR3: CASSPTGLGQPQHF; DNA: TGTGCCAGCAGTCCTACAGGGCTGGGTCAGCCCCAGCATTTT; J: TRBJ1-5; V: TRBV27; D: .; size: many
CDR3: CASSSPTGLHYNEQFF; DNA: TGTGCCAGCAGCTCGCCAACGGGACTACACTACAATGAGCAGTTCTTC; J: TRBJ2-1; V: TRBV7-9; D: TRBD2; size: many
CDR3: CSVVLAGGLNTQYF; DNA: TGCAGCGTTGTGCTAGCGGGAGGGCTAAATACGCAGTATTTT; J: TRBJ2-3; V: TRBV29-1; D: TRBD2; size: many
CDR3: CSAIQGLGQPQHF; DNA: TGCAGTGCTATACAGGGGCTCGGACAGCCCCAGCATTTT; J: TRBJ1-5; V: TRBV20-1; D: TRBD1; size: many
CDR3: CAISEKAGQGASAYGYTF; DNA: TGTGCCATCAGTGAGAAGGCGGGGCAGGGGGCTTCGGCCTATGGCTACACCTTC; J: TRBJ1-2; V: TRBV10-3; D: TRBD1; size: few
CDR3: CASSLMSGNEQYF; DNA: TGTGCCAGCAGCTTAATGTCAGGGAACGAGCAGTACTTC; J: TRBJ2-7; V: TRBV7-2; D: .; size: many
CDR3: CASSFPIRTSSEQFF; DNA: TGTGCCAGCAGCTTCCCTATCCGGACTAGTAGCGAGCAGTTCTTC; J: TRBJ2-1; V: TRBV7-9; D: TRBD2; size: many
CDR3: CASSLGVRADTQYF; DNA: TGTGCCAGCAGCTTGGGGGTCCGGGCGGATACGCAGTATTTT; J: TRBJ2-3; V: TRBV7-6; D: .; size: many
CDR3: CSADLAAETQYF; DNA: TGCAGTGCTGACCTAGCGGCGGAGACCCAGTACTTC; J: TRBJ2-5; V: TRBV20-1; D: TRBD2; size: few
CDR3: CASSQESPGQPQHF; DNA: TGCGCCAGCAGCCAAGAATCCCCTGGTCAGCCCCAGCATTTT; J: TRBJ1-5; V: TRBV4-1; D: .; size: few
CDR3: CASSLGETSGNTIYF; DNA: TGTGCCAGCAGTTTAGGGGAGACCTCTGGAAACACCATATATTTT; J: TRBJ1-3; V: TRBV12-3/TRBV12-4; D: .; size: many
CDR3: CASSQAGGRAEAFF; DNA: TGTGCCAGCAGCCAGGCAGGGGGCCGGGCTGAAGCTTTCTTT; J: TRBJ1-1; V: TRBV3-1; D: TRBD1; size: many
CDR3: CASSPTGVGTEAFF; DNA: TGTGCCAGCTCACCAACAGGGGTTGGAACTGAAGCTTTCTTT; J: TRBJ1-1; V: TRBV18; D: TRBD1; size: .
CDR3: CASTGGEWTQYF; DNA: TGTGCCAGCACCGGGGGAGAGTGGACCCAGTACTTC; J: TRBJ2-5; V: TRBV6-2/TRBV6-3; D: .; size: few
CDR3: CASSMQAEAFF; DNA: TGTGCCAGTAGTATGCAGGCTGAAGCTTTCTTT; J: TRBJ1-1; V: TRBV19; D: .; size: few
CDR3: CASSTGSGGGTGELFF; DNA: TGTGCCAGTAGTACCGGAAGCGGGGGGGGCACCGGGGAGCTGTTTTTT; J: TRBJ2-2; V: TRBV19; D: TRBD2; size: .
CDR3: CASSFPGAGTDTQYF; DNA: TGTGCCAGCAGCTTCCCCGGGGCAGGGACAGATACGCAGTATTTT; J: TRBJ2-3; V: TRBV11-1; D: .; size: .
CDR3: CSARDVGGKNTEAFF; DNA: TGCAGTGCTAGAGATGTTGGAGGTAAGAACACTGAAGCTTTCTTT; J: TRBJ1-1; V: TRBV20-1; D: .; size: .